One and the same sample provided the 16 T cell receptor beta chains below, sequenced in a study of T cells in localized non-small cell lung cancer. TCRdb keeps only in-frame clones here, not all; method: immunoSEQ multiplex PCR. This sample has approximately 23,000 clones, with less than 90% found just once. The input for sequencing was peripheral blood, taken before any cancer treatment. The receptors shown here come from a male donor at least 60 years old with stage I lung adenocarcinoma.

The chain uses TRBV5-1 and TRBJ2-7, with TRBD1 matching 7 bases. The CDR3 loop spans 13 amino acids. Germline CDR1 reads SGHRS; CDR2 reads YFSETQ. The V and J ends lost 4 bases and 6 bases, in that order; junction bases with no gene match: 7. Written as DNA, the CDR3 is TGCGCCAGCAGCCGGGACAGCTCGTCCGAGCAGTACTTC. This translates into CASSRDSSSEQYF.

The chain carries TRBV6-1 and TRBJ2-7; TRBD2 aligns across 8 bases. This CDR3 spans 15 amino acids. With 9 bases clipped from V and 1 base from J, the junction kept 11 bases outside the gene matches. Germline CDR1 reads MNHNS; CDR2 reads SASEGT. CDR3 DNA sequence: TGTGCCAGTATAACTGGCGGGAGGCCATCCTACGAGCAGTACTTC. Translated: CASITGGRPSYEQYF.

J is TRBJ2-5 and V is TRBV7-6; 8 nucleotides align to TRBD2. Germline loops: CDR1 SGHVS, CDR2 FNYEAQ. The V gene end was trimmed by 7 bases and the J gene end by 5 bases; junction bases not matched to a gene: 9. The CDR3 has 14 amino acids. The CDR3 sequence is CASTSGGQGETQYF. CDR3 DNA sequence: TGTGCCAGCACCAGCGGGGGCCAGGGGGAGACCCAGTACTTC.

This clone was found once. V gene TRBV29-1 combines with J gene TRBJ1-2; tentative D call: TRBD1 (5 bases). The germline gives CDR1 SQVTM, CDR2 ANQGSEA. V shed 7 bases and J shed 3 bases, with 12 bases lying between them. This CDR3 has 12 residues. CDR3: CSAPQGDYGYTF. As DNA, the CDR3 is TGCAGCGCCCCCCAAGGGGACTATGGCTACACCTTC.

The rearrangement joins TRBV28 to TRBJ1-3; 8 bases align to TRBD1. The germline V gene has CDR1 MDHEN and CDR2 SYDVKM. The V and J ends lost 3 bases and 0 bases, in that order; junction bases with no gene match: 4. The length of the CDR3 is 16 residues. The CDR3 DNA follows: TGTGCCAGCAGTTTTTCCGGGACAGGCTCTGGAAACACCATATATTTT. Translated, it gives CASSFSGTGSGNTIYF.

The genes are TRBV11-2 and TRBJ2-3, with D perhaps TRBD1 or TRBD2 (6 bases each). CDR3 length equals 16 residues. The germline V and J ends were trimmed by 6 bases and 2 bases, with 18 bases remaining between them. Germline V CDR1 and CDR2: SGHAT, FQNNGV. CDR3 in DNA: TGTGCCAGCAGAGGGGGGCCAGGCGCTATCACAGATACGCAGTATTTT. This encodes CASRGGPGAITDTQYF. Drawing the rest from reference TRBV11-2 and TRBJ2-3, the complete variable domain is EAGVAQSPRYKIIEKRQSVAFWCNPISGHATLYWYQQILGQGPKLLIQFQNNGVVDDSQLPKDRFSAERLKGVDSTLKIQPAKLEDSAVYLCASRGGPGAITDTQYFGPGTRLTVL.

A single count supports this clone. This rearrangement joins TRBV5-5 to TRBJ2-7; maybe TRBD1 (5 bases). The ends were cut back, 2 bases at V and 5 bases at J, with 17 bases in the middle. The CDR3 has 15 residues. Germline assignment: CDR1 SGHKS and CDR2 YYEKEE (reference sequence). The CDR3 protein is CASSLGAGMTDEQYF. The CDR3 DNA is TGTGCCAGCAGCTTAGGGGCAGGTATGACGGACGAGCAGTACTTC.

Concerning this clone: This specimen includes other DNA sequences encoding the same CDR3. CDR3 nucleotides: TGCGCCAGCAGCCTGGGCAGCCAAACTAACTATGGCTACACCTTC. Translating gives CASSLGSQTNYGYTF. The V and J genes are TRBV5-1 and TRBJ1-2; D not certain. The V end was cut by 4 bases, the J end by 0 bases, with 13 bases between. CDR3 size: 15 residues. From germline, CDR1 is SGHRS and CDR2 YFSETQ.

This clone appeared a single time. The chain joins TRBV9 to TRBJ1-1; D unresolved. The germline V and J ends were trimmed by 0 bases and 4 bases, with 16 bases remaining between them. The germline CDR1 and CDR2 sequences are SGDLS and YYNGEE. The CDR3 extends over 16 amino acids. Here the CDR3 reads CASSVATTPPRTEAFF. CDR3 nucleotide sequence: TGTGCCAGCAGCGTAGCGACGACACCTCCGCGCACTGAAGCTTTCTTT. Complete variable domain (other parts from reference TRBV9 and TRBJ1-1): DSGVTQTPKHLITATGQRVTLRCSPRSGDLSVYWYQQSLDQGLQFLIQYYNGEERAKGNILERFSAQQFPDLHSELNLSSLELGDSALYFCASSVATTPPRTEAFFGQGTRLTVV.

The V call is TRBV28, the J call TRBJ1-2; no clear D gene. V was shortened by 2 bases and J by 4 bases, with 11 bases between the two germline ends. The length of the CDR3 is 14 residues. The germline V gene encodes CDR1 MDHEN and CDR2 SYDVKM. CDR3 sequence (DNA): TGTGCCAGCAGTTTAATAAGGCAGGCCTATGGCTACACCTTC. It codes for CASSLIRQAYGYTF.

The chain recombines TRBV27 with TRBJ2-1, with TRBD2 matching 10 bases. V lost 3 bases to trimming and J lost 7 bases; unmatched junction nucleotides: 3. The CDR3 is made up of 14 amino acids. Germline V gene lookup returns CDR1 MNHEY and CDR2 SMNVEV (reference sequence). CDR3: CASSFSGGENEQFF. In DNA, the CDR3 is TGTGCCAGCAGTTTCAGCGGGGGGGAGAATGAGCAGTTCTTC.

V gene TRBV7-6 combines with J gene TRBJ2-1; D ambiguous. The CDR3 covers 13 residues. CDR1 is SGHVS and CDR2 is FNYEAQ in the germline V gene. Trimming removed 1 base at V and 3 bases at J, with 4 bases between. CDR3: CASSLVGYNEQFF. Written as DNA, the CDR3 is TGTGCCAGCAGCTTAGTTGGCTACAATGAGCAGTTCTTC.

The rearrangement uses TRBV19 and TRBJ2-3; D gene uncertain. V lost 3 bases, J lost 0 bases, and 10 bases lay in between. CDR1 LNHDA and CDR2 SQIVND come from the germline V gene (reference sequence). CDR3 size: 15 residues. The CDR3 region is CASSIPRVSTDTQYF. CDR3 sequence (DNA): TGTGCCAGTAGTATTCCCCGGGTTAGCACAGATACGCAGTATTTT. Supplemented by reference TRBV19 and TRBJ2-3, the full variable domain reads DGGITQSPKYLFRKEGQNVTLSCEQNLNHDAMYWYRQDPGQGLRLIYYSQIVNDFQKGDIAEGYSVSREKKESFPLTVTSAQKNPTAFYLCASSIPRVSTDTQYFGPGTRLTVL.

The CDR3, as DNA: TGTGCCAGTGGACAGGGCACAGATACGCAGTATTTT. It translates to CASGQGTDTQYF. The chain recombines TRBV11-2 with TRBJ2-3; 7 bases align to TRBD1. The CDR3 has 12 residues. V gave up 9 bases and J gave up 1 base; unmatched junction bases: 1. Germline V gene sequence: CDR1 SGHAT, CDR2 FQNNGV.

The chain couples TRBV7-9 to TRBJ2-1, with TRBD2 matching over 8 bases. Unmatched junction bases numbered 3, after V lost 2 bases and J lost 3 bases. The CDR3 covers 15 residues. Germline values: CDR1 SEHNR, CDR2 FQNEAQ (reference sequence). The CDR3 DNA sequence: TGTGCCAGCAGCTTACGCGGGAGGATCTACAATGAGCAGTTCTTC. This translates into CASSLRGRIYNEQFF.

V is TRBV7-3 and J is TRBJ2-5; D is possibly TRBD1 or TRBD2 (6 bases each). Germline V gives CDR1 SGHTA, CDR2 FQGTGA. The germline V and J ends were trimmed by 3 bases and 13 bases, with 18 bases remaining between them. The CDR3 has 13 residues. This CDR3 reads CASSLSPGDTAYF. Here the CDR3 DNA reads TGTGCCAGCAGCTTGAGTCCGGGGGACACCGCGTACTTC.